The present TCR beta chain was sequenced within a study of CD8 T cells in ankylosing spondylitis. Notes on the study in general: Among TCR beta sequences, a motif of several highly homologous variants appeared characteristic of ankylosing spondylitis blood. Certain motif variants had earlier appeared in reactive arthritis synovial fluid and blood. Significant enrichment of disease-linked clones was reportedly seen in matched ankylosing spondylitis synovial fluid. Disease-associated clones were CD8+ and fairly uncommon in peripheral blood.

Quantitative 5'-RACE with molecular barcodes was used to make the TCR beta libraries. Each CDR3 protein is one row after TCRdb ran MiXCR on the 5' RACE reads. The sample has hundreds of thousands of distinct CDR3 sequences, 12% seen once. The V gene's germline CDR1 is SQVTM and CDR2 ANQGSEA. Trimming pared 4 bases from V and 0 bases from J, leaving 9 bases between. There are 13 residues in the CDR3. This clonotype was observed many times. Its cognate antigen is unknown. The source is a male donor with ankylosing spondylitis. Source material: blood, either unsorted or a sorted T cell fraction (not recorded which). The rearrangement joins TRBV29-1 to TRBJ1-1, with no clear D. The CDR3 DNA sequence: TGCAGCGTTGTGCAGGTCATGAACACTGAAGCTTTCTTT. Translation: CSVVQVMNTEAFF.